The T cell receptor (beta chain) under discussion was sequenced for a study of T cell responses to AZD1222 COVID-19 vaccine. The CDR3 contains 14 residues. The germline V gene encodes CDR1 MGHDK and CDR2 SYGVNS. Trimming took off 7 bases at V and 1 base at J, with 13 bases between the two ends. TCRdb keeps only in-frame clones here, not all; method: immunoSEQ multiplex PCR. The sample has about 120,000 clones, less than 90% seen once. On this clone itself: The antigen is not known.

Study-level findings and limits: Spike-specific TCR breadth and depth grew following two AZD1222 doses.

This sample comprised peripheral blood, obtained on day 0 of AZD1222 vaccination. This clonotype was obtained from an adult in good health. This rearrangement joins TRBV25-1 to TRBJ1-1, with D maybe TRBD1 (5 bases). The CDR3 sequence: CASNRGGTNTEAFF. The CDR3 bases are TGTGCCAGCAACCGAGGAGGGACGAACACTGAAGCTTTCTTT.